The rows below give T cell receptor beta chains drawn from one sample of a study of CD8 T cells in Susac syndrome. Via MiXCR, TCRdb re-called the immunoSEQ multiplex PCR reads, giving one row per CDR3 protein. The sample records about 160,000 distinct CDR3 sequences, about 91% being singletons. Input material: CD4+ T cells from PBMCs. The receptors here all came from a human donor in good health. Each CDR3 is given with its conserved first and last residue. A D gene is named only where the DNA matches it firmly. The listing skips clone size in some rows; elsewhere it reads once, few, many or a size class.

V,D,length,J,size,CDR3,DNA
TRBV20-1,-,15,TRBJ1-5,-,CSAEGGQGNNQPQHF,TGCAGTGCTGAGGGCGGGCAGGGGAACAATCAGCCCCAGCATTTT
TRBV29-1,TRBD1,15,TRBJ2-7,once,CSVGAMGTGSHEQYF,TGCAGCGTTGGTGCCATGGGGACAGGGTCCCACGAGCAGTACTTC
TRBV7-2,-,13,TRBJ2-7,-,CASSPGTAGEQYF,TGTGCCAGCAGCCCGGGGACAGCGGGAGAGCAGTACTTC
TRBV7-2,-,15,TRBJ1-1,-,CASSLVSRLNTEAFF,TGTGCCAGCAGCTTAGTCTCACGGCTGAACACTGAAGCTTTCTTT
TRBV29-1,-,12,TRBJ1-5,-,CSVRDGGQPQHF,TGCAGCGTCCGGGACGGAGGTCAGCCCCAGCATTTT
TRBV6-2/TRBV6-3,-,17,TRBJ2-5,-,CASSYTGPPGYQETQYF,TGTGCCAGCAGTTACACGGGGCCCCCGGGCTACCAAGAGACCCAGTACTTC
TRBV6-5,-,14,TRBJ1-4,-,CASSPRFRGEKLFF,TGTGCCAGCTCCCCTAGGTTTAGGGGTGAAAAACTGTTTTTT
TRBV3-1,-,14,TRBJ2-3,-,CASSHNSGTDTQYF,TGTGCCAGCAGCCACAACAGTGGCACAGATACGCAGTATTTT
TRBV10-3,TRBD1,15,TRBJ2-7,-,CAIRVTGGLSYEQYF,TGTGCCATCAGAGTGACAGGGGGCTTATCCTACGAGCAGTACTTC
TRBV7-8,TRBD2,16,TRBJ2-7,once,CASSFGLAGVGYEQYF,TGTGCCAGCAGCTTCGGACTAGCGGGAGTTGGCTACGAGCAGTACTTC
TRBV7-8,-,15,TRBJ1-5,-,CASSLGAGGNQPQHF,TGTGCCAGCAGCCTAGGGGCAGGAGGCAATCAGCCCCAGCATTTT
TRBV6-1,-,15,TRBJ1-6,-,CASSELRTVISPLHF,TGTGCCAGCAGTGAACTTAGGACAGTCATTTCACCCCTCCACTTT
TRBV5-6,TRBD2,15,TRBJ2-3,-,CASSLLTSGVDTQYF,TGTGCCAGCAGCTTGTTGACTAGCGGGGTAGATACGCAGTATTTT
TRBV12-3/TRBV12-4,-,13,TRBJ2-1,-,CASSSQTYNEQFF,TGTGCCAGCAGTTCCCAGACCTACAATGAGCAGTTCTTC
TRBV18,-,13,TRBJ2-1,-,CASSTLEYNEQFF,TGTGCCAGCTCCACCCTGGAATACAATGAGCAGTTCTTC
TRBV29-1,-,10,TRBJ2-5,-,CSVGDRPQYF,TGCAGCGTTGGAGACAGGCCCCAGTACTTC
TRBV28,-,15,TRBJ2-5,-,CASSPSPWAGQTQYF,TGTGCCAGCAGTCCCAGCCCTTGGGCGGGGCAGACCCAGTACTTC
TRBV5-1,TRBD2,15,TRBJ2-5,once,CASSSLAGGEETQYF,TGCGCCAGCAGCTCACTAGCGGGAGGTGAAGAGACCCAGTACTTC
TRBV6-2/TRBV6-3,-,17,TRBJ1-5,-,CASSYNPRIPSNQPQHF,TGTGCCAGCAGTTACAACCCCAGAATTCCAAGCAATCAGCCCCAGCATTTT
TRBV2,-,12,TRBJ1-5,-,CASSVGVPPQHF,TGTGCCAGCAGTGTGGGGGTGCCGCCCCAGCATTTT
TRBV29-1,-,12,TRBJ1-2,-,CSVGEGSYGYTF,TGCAGCGTTGGGGAGGGGAGCTATGGCTACACCTTC
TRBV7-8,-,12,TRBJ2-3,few,CASSPERGTQYF,TGTGCCAGCAGCCCAGAGCGCGGAACGCAGTATTTT
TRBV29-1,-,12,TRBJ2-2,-,CSARQNTGELFF,TGCAGCGCCCGACAGAACACCGGGGAGCTGTTTTTT
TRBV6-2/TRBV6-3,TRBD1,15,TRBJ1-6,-,CASSYADRADSPLHF,TGTGCCAGCAGTTACGCCGACAGGGCCGATTCACCCCTCCACTTT
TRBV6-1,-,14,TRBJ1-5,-,CASSLQRSNQPQHF,TGTGCCAGCAGCCTACAGAGGAGCAATCAGCCCCAGCATTTT
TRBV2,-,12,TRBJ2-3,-,CASNRLTDTQYF,TGTGCCAGCAATCGTCTCACAGATACGCAGTATTTT
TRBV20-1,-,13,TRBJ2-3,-,CSGAVRVTDTQYF,TGCAGTGGGGCGGTACGAGTCACAGATACGCAGTATTTT
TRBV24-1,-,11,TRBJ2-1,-,CATSEDNEQFF,TGTGCCACCAGTGAGGACAATGAGCAGTTCTTC
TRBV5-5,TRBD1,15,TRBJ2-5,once,CASSLKGQGRETQYF,TGTGCCAGCAGCTTGAAGGGACAGGGACGAGAGACCCAGTACTTC
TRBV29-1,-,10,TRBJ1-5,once,CSVGDQPQHF,TGCAGCGTTGGGGACCAGCCCCAGCATTTT
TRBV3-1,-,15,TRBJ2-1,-,CASSQGDSVYNEQFF,TGTGCCAGCAGCCAAGGAGATTCCGTGTACAATGAGCAGTTCTTC
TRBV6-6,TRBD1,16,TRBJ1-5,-,CASSFSGTDSNQPQHF,TGTGCCAGCAGTTTCTCAGGGACAGATAGCAATCAGCCCCAGCATTTT
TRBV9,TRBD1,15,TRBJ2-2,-,CASSPPRGQVGELFF,TGTGCCAGCAGCCCCCCCAGGGGGCAGGTCGGGGAGCTGTTTTTT